Below, 20 T cell receptor beta chains from the same sample are listed, as sequenced in a study of blood T cell repertoires in COVID-19. The method was immunoSEQ multiplex PCR; TCRdb's version includes in-frame clones alone and lacks a portion of them. The table lists a few hundred thousand clones, more than 70% of them singletons, with 1.5% to 2% in the top ten. The sample taken for sequencing was peripheral blood. The source is a woman aged 45-65 years with acute or convalescent COVID-19.

V usage is TRBV5-5 and J usage is TRBJ1-4; possibly TRBD1 for D (5 bases). CDR1 is SGHKS and CDR2 is YYEKEE in the germline V gene (reference sequence). The CDR3 totals 15 residues. V lost 1 base and J lost 8, with 15 bases in between. Here the CDR3 DNA reads TGTGCCAGCAGCTTGTCCCCGGGTGCAGGGGAAAAACTGTTTTTT. This sequence encodes CASSLSPGAGEKLFF.

J is TRBJ2-3 and V is TRBV7-9, with 8 bases identical to TRBD2. The CDR3 consists of 14 residues. The ends lost 0 bases at V and 6 bases at J; junction bases unmatched: 2. CDR1 and CDR2 from the germline V gene are SEHNR and FQNEAQ (reference sequence). This CDR3 reads CASSLASGTDTQYF. The CDR3 DNA reads TGTGCCAGCAGCTTAGCTAGCGGGACGGATACGCAGTATTTT.

The J gene is TRBJ2-1, the V gene TRBV28, with D perhaps matching TRBD1 (6 bases). V shed 7 bases and J shed 6 bases, with 19 bases lying between them. Germline CDR1 is MDHEN and CDR2 is SYDVKM. The CDR3 totals 15 residues. The CDR3 is CASTPHRDLFNEQFF. CDR3 DNA sequence: TGTGCCAGCACCCCTCACAGGGACCTATTCAATGAGCAGTTCTTC.

The chain combines TRBV29-1 with TRBJ2-7; 8 nucleotides align to TRBD1. J gave up 6 bases and V 4 bases, and 8 bases lay outside the gene matches. The CDR3 contains 13 residues. Germline V CDR1 and CDR2: SQVTM, ANQGSEA. The CDR3, as DNA: TGCAGCGTTGGGCGACAGGGGTTAATCGAGCAGTACTTC. This encodes CSVGRQGLIEQYF.

This clone was counted once. The genes are TRBV14 and TRBJ1-4; 7 bases fit TRBD1. This CDR3 has 15 amino acids. The V gene end was trimmed by 5 bases and the J gene end by 2 bases; junction bases not matched to a gene: 5. Germline loops: CDR1 SGHDN, CDR2 FVKESK. CDR3 residues: CASSVWTGTNEKLFF. The CDR3 DNA follows: TGTGCCAGCAGCGTTTGGACAGGCACTAATGAAAAACTGTTTTTT.

The chain employs TRBV18 and TRBJ1-3, with 7 bases fitting TRBD1. Germline V gene sequence: CDR1 KGHSH, CDR2 LQKENI. Trimming at V came to 6 bases and at J to 0 bases, leaving 8 bases not matched to a gene. This CDR3 contains 16 residues. The CDR3: CASSRDSDYSGNTIYF. CDR3 DNA sequence: TGTGCCAGCTCTAGGGACAGCGACTACTCTGGAAACACCATATATTTT. Together with reference TRBV18 and TRBJ1-3, the CDR3 gives the full variable domain: NAGVMQNPRHLVRRRGQEARLRCSPMKGHSHVYWYRQLPEEGLKFMVYLQKENIIDESGMPKERFSAEFPKEGPSILRIQQVVRGDSAAYFCASSRDSDYSGNTIYFGEGSWLTVV.

The CDR3, as DNA: TGTGCCAGCAGACAGGGGGCGCGGGGCTACACCTTC. Translation: CASRQGARGYTF. This chain uses TRBV27 with TRBJ1-2; TRBD1 matches at 9 bases. The germline V gene encodes CDR1 MNHEY and CDR2 SMNVEV (reference sequence). Trimming cost V 6 bases and J 8 bases; bases outside gene matches: 4. The CDR3 contains 12 residues.

The chain is built from TRBV18 and TRBJ1-1; 10 nucleotides agree with TRBD1. From germline, CDR1 is KGHSH and CDR2 LQKENI. V lost 4 bases to trimming and J lost 3 bases; unmatched junction nucleotides: 2. This CDR3 is 14 amino acids long. The CDR3 DNA follows: TGTGCCAGCTCACAAGGACAGGGGGACACTGAAGCTTTCTTT. Translated: CASSQGQGDTEAFF. Complete variable domain (other parts from reference TRBV18 and TRBJ1-1): NAGVMQNPRHLVRRRGQEARLRCSPMKGHSHVYWYRQLPEEGLKFMVYLQKENIIDESGMPKERFSAEFPKEGPSILRIQQVVRGDSAAYFCASSQGQGDTEAFFGQGTRLTVV.

CDR3 region: CASSPFAGAETQYF. The CDR3 DNA reads TGTGCCAGCTCACCATTCGCAGGGGCCGAGACCCAGTACTTC. V is TRBV18 and J is TRBJ2-5; weak D call: TRBD1 (6 bases). V lost 2 bases, J lost 5 bases, and 12 bases lay in between. From germline, CDR1 is KGHSH and CDR2 LQKENI. CDR3 length: 14 amino acids.

This chain connects TRBV9 to TRBJ2-2; 8 bases are shared with TRBD2. V trimming: 3 bases; J trimming: 0 bases; junction bases outside the gene matches: 4. The germline V gene encodes CDR1 SGDLS and CDR2 YYNGEE. The CDR3 consists of 16 residues. The CDR3 spells CASSDRLAPNTGELFF. The CDR3 DNA reads TGTGCCAGCAGCGACAGACTAGCGCCGAACACCGGGGAGCTGTTTTTT.

The CDR3 reads CASSTGTSGNVEQFF. CDR3 coding DNA: TGCGCCAGCAGCACCGGGACTAGCGGGAACGTTGAGCAGTTCTTC. This chain connects TRBV5-1 to TRBJ2-1, with 13 nucleotides matching TRBD2. The CDR3 has 15 residues. V trimming: 4 bases; J trimming: 9 bases; junction bases outside the gene matches: 7. The germline V gene has CDR1 SGHRS and CDR2 YFSETQ.

Comment on this clone: Within the sample, other DNA sequences also encode this same CDR3. The V gene is TRBV3-1 (or the pseudogene TRBV3-2), the J gene TRBJ2-1; 8 nucleotides match TRBD2. CDR1 and CDR2 from the germline V gene are LGHDT and YNNKEL (reference sequence). The CDR3 is made up of 16 amino acids. V lost 0 bases, J lost 0 bases, and 1 base stayed unmatched. The DNA for the CDR3 is TGTGCCAGCAGCCAAGACAGCGGGAGCTCCTACAATGAGCAGTTCTTC. Its protein product is CASSQDSGSSYNEQFF.

Remarks on this clone: Other DNA variants within this sample encode the same CDR3. The chain recombines TRBV7-2 with TRBJ2-7; no reliable D call. CDR1 is SGHTA and CDR2 is FQGNSA in the germline V gene. Trimming removed 0 bases from V and 3 bases from J, with 9 bases in between. This CDR3 has 14 amino acids. The CDR3 DNA is TGTGCCAGCAGCTTAGCCGGCGGAGACTACGAGCAGTACTTC. It encodes CASSLAGGDYEQYF.

The V call is TRBV7-9, the J call TRBJ1-1, with 7 nucleotides matching TRBD1. The CDR3 has 15 amino acids. With 5 bases clipped from V and 6 bases from J, the junction kept 12 bases outside the gene matches. Germline assignment: CDR1 SEHNR and CDR2 FQNEAQ (reference sequence). CDR3 region: CASSPRTGDEAEAFF. The CDR3, as DNA: TGTGCCAGCAGCCCCCGTACAGGGGACGAGGCTGAAGCTTTCTTT.

The chain couples TRBV19 to TRBJ1-1, with 7 bases identical to TRBD1. Germline loops: CDR1 LNHDA, CDR2 SQIVND (reference sequence). With V trimmed by 6 bases and J by 1 base, 5 bases remained unmatched. The CDR3 is made up of 14 amino acids. CDR3 residues: CASRETGKNTEAFF. Here the CDR3 DNA reads TGTGCCAGTAGGGAGACAGGGAAGAACACTGAAGCTTTCTTT.

The CDR3 nucleotides are TGCAGTTGTGGGGCAGGGGGTTACGAGCAGTACTTC. Translation gives CSCGAGGYEQYF. The chain couples TRBV29-1 to TRBJ2-7, with 7 bases identical to TRBD1. The germline gives CDR1 SQVTM, CDR2 ANQGSEA. The CDR3 runs to 12 residues.

This chain uses TRBV5-1 with TRBJ2-1; 7 nucleotides match TRBD1. The CDR3 loop spans 14 amino acids. The germline CDR1 and CDR2 sequences are SGHRS and YFSETQ. V shed 6 bases and J 10 bases; nucleotides not matched to a gene: 13. CDR3 loop: CASNDGQDFDEQFF. The CDR3 DNA follows: TGCGCCAGCAACGACGGACAGGATTTTGACGAGCAGTTCTTC.

The genes are TRBV9 and TRBJ2-7; D is perhaps TRBD2 (7 bases). This CDR3 contains 14 residues. Germline lookup yields CDR1 SGDLS and CDR2 YYNGEE. Trimming cost V 4 bases and J 3 bases, with 14 bases left between them. Here the CDR3 reads CASSPRGGVYEQYF. In DNA, the CDR3 is TGTGCCAGCAGCCCCCGCGGGGGCGTCTACGAGCAGTACTTC.

This clone appeared a single time. This chain uses TRBV5-1 with TRBJ1-4; possibly TRBD1 for D (6 bases). CDR1 is SGHRS, CDR2 YFSETQ, per germline. This CDR3 spans 15 amino acids. The V and J ends lost 4 bases and 0 bases respectively, with 10 bases between them. The CDR3 sequence: CASSISGATNEKLFF. The DNA of the CDR3 is TGCGCCAGCAGCATATCAGGGGCAACTAATGAAAAACTGTTTTTT. The full variable domain, in which reference TRBV5-1 and TRBJ1-4 provide the parts outside the CDR3, is KAGVTQTPRYLIKTRGQQVTLSCSPISGHRSVSWYQQTPGQGLQFLFEYFSETQRNKGNFPGRFSGRQFSNSRSEMNVSTLELGDSALYLCASSISGATNEKLFFGSGTQLSVL.

This rearrangement joins TRBV19 to TRBJ2-2, with 9 bases aligning to TRBD2. Losses at the gene ends were 9 bases for V and 4 bases for J; bases not matched to a gene: 15. From germline, CDR1 is LNHDA and CDR2 SQIVND (reference sequence). This CDR3 contains 17 residues. The CDR3 loop is CASTPNPGREGTGELFF. DNA for the CDR3: TGTGCCAGCACTCCAAACCCGGGGCGGGAGGGCACCGGGGAGCTGTTTTTT.